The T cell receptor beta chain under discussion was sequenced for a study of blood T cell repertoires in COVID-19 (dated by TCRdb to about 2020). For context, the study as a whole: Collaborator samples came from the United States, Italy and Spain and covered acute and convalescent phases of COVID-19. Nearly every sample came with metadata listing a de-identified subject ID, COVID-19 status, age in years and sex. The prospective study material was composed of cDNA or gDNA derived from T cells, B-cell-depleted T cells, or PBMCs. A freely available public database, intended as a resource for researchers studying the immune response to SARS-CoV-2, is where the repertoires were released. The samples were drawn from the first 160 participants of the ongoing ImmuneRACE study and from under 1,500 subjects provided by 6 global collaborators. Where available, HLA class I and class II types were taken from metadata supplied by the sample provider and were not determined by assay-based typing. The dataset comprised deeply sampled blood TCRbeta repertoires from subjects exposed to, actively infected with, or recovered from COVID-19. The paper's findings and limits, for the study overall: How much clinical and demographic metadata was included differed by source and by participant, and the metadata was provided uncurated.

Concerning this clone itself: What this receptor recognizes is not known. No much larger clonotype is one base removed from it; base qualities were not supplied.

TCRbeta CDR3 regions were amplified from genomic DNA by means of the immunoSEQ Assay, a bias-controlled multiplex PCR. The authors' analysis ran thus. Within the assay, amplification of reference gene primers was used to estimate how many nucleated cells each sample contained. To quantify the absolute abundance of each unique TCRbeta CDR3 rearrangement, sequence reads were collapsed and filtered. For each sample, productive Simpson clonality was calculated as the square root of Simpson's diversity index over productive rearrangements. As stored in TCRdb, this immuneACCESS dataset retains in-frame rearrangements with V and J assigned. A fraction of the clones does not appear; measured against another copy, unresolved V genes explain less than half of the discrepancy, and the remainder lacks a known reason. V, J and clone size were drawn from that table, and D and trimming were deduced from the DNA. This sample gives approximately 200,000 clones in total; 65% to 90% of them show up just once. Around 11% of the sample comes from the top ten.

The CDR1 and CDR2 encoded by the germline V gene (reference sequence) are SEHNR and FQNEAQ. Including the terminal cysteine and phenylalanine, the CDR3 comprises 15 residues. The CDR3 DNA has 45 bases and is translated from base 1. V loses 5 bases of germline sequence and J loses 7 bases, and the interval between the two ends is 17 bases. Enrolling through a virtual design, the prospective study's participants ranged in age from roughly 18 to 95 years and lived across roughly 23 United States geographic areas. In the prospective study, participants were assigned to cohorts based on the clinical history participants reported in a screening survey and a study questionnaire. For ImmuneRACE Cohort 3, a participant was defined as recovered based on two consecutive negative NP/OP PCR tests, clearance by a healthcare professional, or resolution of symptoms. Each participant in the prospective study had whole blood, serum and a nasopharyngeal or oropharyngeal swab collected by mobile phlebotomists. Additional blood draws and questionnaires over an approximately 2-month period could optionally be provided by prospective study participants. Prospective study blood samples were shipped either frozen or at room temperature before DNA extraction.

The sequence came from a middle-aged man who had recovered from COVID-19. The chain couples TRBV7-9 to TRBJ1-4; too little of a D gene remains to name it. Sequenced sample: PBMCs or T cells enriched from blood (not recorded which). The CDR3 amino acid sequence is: CASSREGGLREKLFF. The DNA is TGTGCCAGCAGCCGAGAGGGAGGGCTGCGTGAAAAACTGTTTTTT.